These 27 T cell receptor beta chains came from one sample sequenced in a study of shared T cell receptors in the human thymus. Only in-frame clones appear in the TCRdb table, and some are missing; sequencing was by immunoSEQ multiplex PCR. The sample lists 720,000 or so clones; 80% to 90% were seen once. The sample was also linked to a second study, of human thymus T cells.

Source material: thymocytes. Receptor source: a girl younger than two with a congenital heart defect.

The CDR3 loop reads CASSPGGDSTTEAFF. The CDR3 bases are TGCGCCAGCAGCCCGGGGGGGGACAGTACCACTGAAGCTTTCTTT. V and J are TRBV5-1 and TRBJ1-1, with 7 bases that match TRBD1. Unmatched junction bases numbered 10, after V lost 4 bases and J lost 4 bases. The length of the CDR3 is 15 residues. Per germline, CDR1 SGHRS and CDR2 YFSETQ. The full variable domain, completed using reference TRBV5-1 and TRBJ1-1, is KAGVTQTPRYLIKTRGQQVTLSCSPISGHRSVSWYQQTPGQGLQFLFEYFSETQRNKGNFPGRFSGRQFSNSRSEMNVSTLELGDSALYLCASSPGGDSTTEAFFGQGTRLTVV.

The V gene is TRBV7-2, the J gene TRBJ1-1; 8 bases fit TRBD1. CDR1 is SGHTA and CDR2 is FQGNSA in the germline V gene. The CDR3 length is 15 residues. With 5 bases clipped from V and 3 bases from J, the junction kept 8 bases outside the gene matches. CDR3 nucleotides: TGTGCCAGCAGCCAATATCAGGGGGCGCACACTGAAGCTTTCTTT. It is translated as CASSQYQGAHTEAFF.

This clone has only one observation. This chain joins TRBV7-9 and TRBJ1-2; 7 positions match TRBD1. The CDR3 consists of 15 residues. The V gene end was trimmed by 5 bases and the J gene end by 7 bases; junction bases not matched to a gene: 13. Germline assignment: CDR1 SEHNR and CDR2 FQNEAQ (reference sequence). The CDR3 sequence is CASSARQGLIGGYTF. DNA of the CDR3: TGTGCCAGCAGCGCCAGACAGGGCCTGATAGGTGGCTACACCTTC.

The V call is TRBV7-6, the J call TRBJ2-2; D perhaps matches TRBD2 (5 bases). Germline V CDR1 and CDR2: SGHVS, FNYEAQ. The V and J ends lost 6 bases and 5 bases respectively, with 10 bases between them. The CDR3 consists of 13 residues. CDR3 protein: CASRPRGTGELFF. Written as DNA, the CDR3 is TGTGCCAGCAGGCCTAGAGGGACCGGGGAGCTGTTTTTT.

The V gene is TRBV5-1, the J gene TRBJ1-1, with D possibly being TRBD1 (5 bases). This CDR3 has 14 amino acids. CDR1 and CDR2 (germline): SGHRS, YFSETQ. V dropped 4 bases and J dropped 9 bases, with 19 bases sitting between them. The CDR3 DNA sequence: TGCGCCAGCAGCCTGGGACTTCCGGGAGGGAAAGCTTTCTTT. Its protein is CASSLGLPGGKAFF.

This clone has only one observation. V is TRBV5-1 and J is TRBJ2-6; 10 bases are a match to TRBD1. The CDR3 contains 21 residues. Germline V lookup: CDR1 SGHRS, CDR2 YFSETQ. The J segment lost 1 base and the V segment lost 4 bases, leaving 17 bases of the junction unmatched. The chain's CDR3 is CASSVNLRDRGDGSGANVLTF. The CDR3 bases are TGCGCCAGCAGCGTAAACCTCCGGGACAGGGGCGATGGATCTGGGGCCAACGTCCTGACTTTC.

The chain carries TRBV7-6 and TRBJ1-1; the D gene is possibly TRBD1 (5 bases). V was pared by 2 bases and J by 3 bases, with 13 bases between. CDR1 is SGHVS and CDR2 is FNYEAQ in the germline V gene. This CDR3 comprises 15 residues. CDR3 region: CASSLYQGGDTEAFF. CDR3 DNA: TGTGCCAGCAGCTTATACCAGGGTGGGGACACTGAAGCTTTCTTT.

The V and J genes are TRBV4-3 and TRBJ1-4; D call uncertain. CDR3 length: 15 amino acids. Looked up from germline, CDR1 is LGHNA and CDR2 is YSLEER. V was clipped by 0 bases and J by 8 bases, with 13 bases between them. For the CDR3, the DNA is TGCGCCAGCAGCCAAGATCGAAGGCTAGAAGAAAAACTGTTTTTT. Its protein product is CASSQDRRLEEKLFF.

This clone was picked up a small number of times. V is TRBV9 and J is TRBJ1-1, with D tentatively TRBD1 (5 bases). The length of the CDR3 is 13 residues. V was pared by 4 bases and J by 9 bases, with 16 bases between. The germline V gene encodes CDR1 SGDLS and CDR2 YYNGEE. CDR3 coding DNA: TGTGCCAGCAGCTCACGCCAGGGCGGACAAGCTTTCTTT. Amino acid sequence: CASSSRQGGQAFF. The full variable domain, completed using reference TRBV9 and TRBJ1-1, is DSGVTQTPKHLITATGQRVTLRCSPRSGDLSVYWYQQSLDQGLQFLIQYYNGEERAKGNILERFSAQQFPDLHSELNLSSLELGDSALYFCASSSRQGGQAFFGQGTRLTVV.

The chain has TRBV4-3 and TRBJ2-7; 9 bases align to TRBD1. CDR1 is LGHNA, CDR2 YSLEER, per germline. Losses at the gene ends were 4 bases for V and 7 bases for J; bases not matched to a gene: 14. This CDR3 comprises 16 residues. CDR3 sequence: CASSPLPPGQGVEQYF. CDR3 sequence (DNA): TGCGCCAGCAGCCCCCTACCGCCGGGACAGGGCGTAGAGCAGTACTTC.

The genes are TRBV11-2 and TRBJ2-1, with TRBD2 identical over 10 bases. With 5 bases clipped from V and 8 bases from J, the junction kept 18 bases outside the gene matches. Germline V lookup: CDR1 SGHAT, CDR2 FQNNGV. This CDR3 is built from 18 residues. The CDR3 loop is CASSSPLRAGGLVYEQFF. The CDR3 nucleotides read TGTGCCAGCAGCAGCCCTCTGCGAGCGGGGGGGTTAGTTTATGAGCAGTTCTTC.

V usage is TRBV11-2 and J usage is TRBJ1-6, with D uncertain. CDR1 and CDR2 (germline): SGHAT, FQNNGV. V lost 0 bases and J lost 9, with 3 bases in between. The CDR3 extends over 12 amino acids. As DNA, the CDR3 is TGTGCCAGCAGCTTAGATCGTTCACCCCTCCACTTT. Encoded protein: CASSLDRSPLHF.

The chain has TRBV19 and TRBJ1-3; D perhaps matches TRBD1 (5 bases). The V and J ends lost 3 bases and 0 bases respectively, with 12 bases between them. The CDR3 runs 16 residues. Germline lookup yields CDR1 LNHDA and CDR2 SQIVND (reference sequence). CDR3 region: CASSILQAGSGNTIYF. CDR3 sequence (DNA): TGTGCCAGTAGTATTTTACAGGCCGGCTCTGGAAACACCATATATTTT.

CDR3 nucleotide sequence: TGTGCCAGCAGCCCGGGGGGGGTTGGGACCGGGGAGCTGTTTTTT. This gives the protein CASSPGGVGTGELFF. The chain joins TRBV9 to TRBJ2-2, with 8 bases that match TRBD2. Germline values: CDR1 SGDLS, CDR2 YYNGEE. The CDR3 has 15 amino acids. Unmatched junction bases numbered 7, after V lost 4 bases and J lost 5 bases.

The chain joins TRBV25-1 to TRBJ1-2, with unresolved D. Per germline, CDR1 MGHDK and CDR2 SYGVNS. CDR3 size: 15 residues. The V end was cut by 4 bases, the J end by 4 bases, with 16 bases between. The CDR3 bases are TGTGCCAGCAGTGGGAGAAGGAGGTTTGGCTATGGCTACACCTTC. The encoded protein is CASSGRRRFGYGYTF.

Details on this clone: In the same sample, other DNA sequences code for this CDR3. V gene TRBV5-1 combines with J gene TRBJ1-1; the D gene is possibly TRBD1 (5 bases). V was clipped by 2 bases and J by 1 base, with 9 bases between them. The germline V gene encodes CDR1 SGHRS and CDR2 YFSETQ. The CDR3 loop spans 14 amino acids. The CDR3 sequence: CASSLERGNTEAFF. The CDR3 nucleotides read TGCGCCAGCAGCTTAGAAAGGGGGAACACTGAAGCTTTCTTT.

CDR3 in amino acids: CASLSGGATDTQYF. The CDR3 DNA reads as TGTGCCAGCCTTAGCGGGGGGGCCACAGATACGCAGTATTTT. The J gene is TRBJ2-3, the V gene TRBV28; 11 bases are a match to TRBD2. V lost 8 bases to trimming and J lost 2 bases; unmatched junction nucleotides: 3. In germline, CDR1 is MDHEN, CDR2 SYDVKM. The CDR3 has 14 residues.

This chain connects TRBV5-6 to TRBJ2-5, with 9 positions matching TRBD2. The V gene end was trimmed by 7 bases and the J gene end by 3 bases; junction bases not matched to a gene: 10. The CDR3 has 15 amino acids. Germline V lookup: CDR1 SGHDT, CDR2 YYEEEE. The CDR3 nucleotides read TGTGCCAGCGGCCCAAAGCGGGGGGCGAAAGAGACCCAGTACTTC. Its translation is CASGPKRGAKETQYF.

The chain employs TRBV29-1 and TRBJ1-2, with D hard to call. The CDR3 runs 15 residues. Germline values: CDR1 SQVTM, CDR2 ANQGSEA. Trimming took 6 bases from V and 0 from J, leaving 17 bases between them. The CDR3 loop reads CSVAYSPLANYGYTF. As DNA, the CDR3 is TGCAGCGTCGCCTACAGCCCGTTAGCTAACTATGGCTACACCTTC.

This clone was observed once. This chain's CDR3 is CASSPRLAGLKWNEQFF. CDR3 bases: TGTGCCAGCAGCCCCCGACTAGCGGGGCTTAAATGGAATGAGCAGTTCTTC. The chain combines TRBV27 with TRBJ2-1; 11 nucleotides align to TRBD2. The CDR3 length is 17 residues. Germline loops: CDR1 MNHEY, CDR2 SMNVEV (reference sequence). The V and J ends lost 6 bases and 7 bases, in that order; junction bases with no gene match: 14.

The genes are TRBV27 and TRBJ2-7; a possible D gene is TRBD2 (6 bases). Germline V gene data show CDR1 as MNHEY and CDR2 as SMNVEV (reference sequence). Trimming took off 6 bases at V and 1 base at J, with 19 bases between the two ends. The CDR3 has 16 residues. CDR3: CASRPLPWGESYEQYF. The CDR3 region has the DNA TGTGCCAGCAGACCCCTACCTTGGGGGGAATCCTACGAGCAGTACTTC.

The rearrangement links TRBV6-1 to TRBJ2-7, with a tentative D call TRBD1 (6 bases). CDR1 MNHNS and CDR2 SASEGT come from the germline V gene. This CDR3 contains 12 residues. V lost 2 bases, J lost 6 bases, and 8 bases lay in between. Here the CDR3 reads CASSEKTGEQYF. The CDR3 DNA follows: TGTGCCAGCAGTGAAAAGACAGGCGAGCAGTACTTC.

The rearrangement links TRBV29-1 to TRBJ1-1; 10 bases are a match to TRBD1. Germline V CDR1 and CDR2: SQVTM, ANQGSEA. The V segment lost 8 bases and the J segment 3 bases; nucleotides outside the gene matches: 6. CDR3 length: 13 residues. The CDR3 loop reads CSSRTGGDTEAFF. The CDR3 bases are TGCAGCTCGAGGACAGGGGGGGACACTGAAGCTTTCTTT.

The V gene is TRBV27, the J gene TRBJ1-2, with D hard to call. The CDR3 is made up of 14 amino acids. Trimming stripped 2 bases from V and 10 bases from J, with 17 bases between. CDR1 is MNHEY and CDR2 is SMNVEV in the germline V gene (reference sequence). The CDR3 loop is CASSLTDKCCDYTF. The CDR3 nucleotides are TGTGCCAGCAGTTTAACCGACAAGTGTTGCGACTACACCTTC.

The chain uses TRBV28 and TRBJ2-7; a possible D gene is TRBD2 (5 bases). This CDR3 is 14 amino acids long. Germline values: CDR1 MDHEN, CDR2 SYDVKM. Trimming shortened V by 5 bases and J by 3 bases, and 14 bases separated the two germline ends. This CDR3 is CASSPIGEYYEQYF. For the CDR3, the DNA is TGTGCCAGCAGTCCTATCGGGGAATACTACGAGCAGTACTTC. Based on the CDR3 plus reference TRBV28 and TRBJ2-7, the full variable domain is DVKVTQSSRYLVKRTGEKVFLECVQDMDHENMFWYRQDPGLGLRLIYFSYDVKMKEKGDIPEGYSVSREKKERFSLILESASTNQTSMYLCASSPIGEYYEQYFGPGTRLTVT.

This clone appeared once. V and J are TRBV7-9 and TRBJ2-3, with TRBD2 as a possible D gene (6 bases). In germline, CDR1 is SEHNR, CDR2 FQNEAQ (reference sequence). V was cut by 3 bases and J by 4 bases, with 20 bases left in between. This CDR3 has 17 residues. The CDR3 DNA follows: TGTGCCAGCAGCTTGGCGGGGAACAGGCCCAGGGCAGATACGCAGTATTTT. Translating gives CASSLAGNRPRADTQYF.

The DNA of the CDR3 is TGCGCCAGCAGCCCAGGTCTCTTCTCCTTAGCCAAAAACATTCAGTACTTC. Its translation: CASSPGLFSLAKNIQYF. The rearrangement uses TRBV4-1 and TRBJ2-4; D not certain. The CDR3 runs 17 residues. Germline values: CDR1 MGHRA, CDR2 YSYEKL. V was clipped by 4 bases and J by 0 bases, with 16 bases between them.